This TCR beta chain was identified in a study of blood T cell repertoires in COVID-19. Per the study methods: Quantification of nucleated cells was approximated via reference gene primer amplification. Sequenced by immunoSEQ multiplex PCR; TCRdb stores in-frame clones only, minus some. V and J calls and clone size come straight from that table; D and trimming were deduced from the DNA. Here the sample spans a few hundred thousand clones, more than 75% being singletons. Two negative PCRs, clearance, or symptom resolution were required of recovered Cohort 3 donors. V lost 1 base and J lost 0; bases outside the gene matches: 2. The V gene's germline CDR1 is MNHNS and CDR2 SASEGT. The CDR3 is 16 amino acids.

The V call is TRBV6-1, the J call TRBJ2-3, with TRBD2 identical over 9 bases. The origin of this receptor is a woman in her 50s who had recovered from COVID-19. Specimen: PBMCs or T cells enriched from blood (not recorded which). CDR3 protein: CASSEVTSGSTDTQYF. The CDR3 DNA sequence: TGTGCCAGCAGTGAAGTGACTAGCGGTAGCACAGATACGCAGTATTTT.